This TCR beta chain stems from a study of blood T cell repertoires in COVID-19. Study-wide context: Both acute and convalescent COVID-19 samples were obtained from the United States, Italy and Spain. The cDNA or gDNA used as material had been derived from T cells, B-cell-depleted T cells, or PBMCs.

The germline CDR1 and CDR2 sequences are LNHDA and SQIVND (reference sequence). The CDR3 has 17 amino acids. Germline trimming cut 7 bases from V and 0 bases from J; bases unmatched to any gene: 11. Authors' methods: Cell counts per sample came from amplifying reference gene primers. Repertoires were generated with immunoSEQ multiplex PCR, while TCRdb's copy carries only in-frame clones and drops some. The V and J calls and clone size are taken from that table; D and trimming were inferred from the DNA. The sample lists tens of thousands of clones; roughly 90% were seen once. The clonotype originates from a man aged 60-69 years with active COVID-19. Input material: peripheral blood. The chain carries TRBV19 and TRBJ1-1; 10 bases fit TRBD1. Here the CDR3 DNA reads TGTGCCAGTAACATAGCGGGACAGGGGCGAATGAACACTGAAGCTTTCTTT. Translation: CASNIAGQGRMNTEAFF.